This entry describes one TCR beta chain. This sample is part of a study of blood T cell repertoires in COVID-19. Overall study context: T cells, B-cell-depleted T cells, or PBMCs supplied cDNA or gDNA.

V shed 3 bases, J shed 4 bases, and the junction held 2 bases outside the gene matches. The germline V gene encodes CDR1 KGHSH and CDR2 LQKENI. The CDR3 has 13 amino acids. The authors' processing: By means of reference gene primer amplification, nucleated cell counts were estimated. The protocol was immunoSEQ multiplex PCR, while the TCRdb copy is restricted to in-frame clones and leaves out a portion. The DNA gave D and trimming, while V, J and clone size come from that table. This sample has 90,000 to 150,000 clones, with around 91% found just once. The origin of this receptor is a man between 65 and 85 years old with active or convalescent COVID-19. The sequenced material came from peripheral blood. The chain links TRBV18 to TRBJ2-7; 8 bases align to TRBD2. As DNA, the CDR3 is TGTGCCAGCTCACCGGGACTAGAATACGAGCAGTACTTC. It yields the protein CASSPGLEYEQYF.